These 3 T cell receptor beta chains share one sample of origin, sequenced in a study of T cells in Graves' hyperthyroidism and ophthalmopathy. Amplified TCR beta CDR3 regions came from RNA transcripts. The TCR CDR3 was amplified in a first-round RT-PCR using the HTBI primer set. From the multiplex PCR reads, TCRdb called clonotypes with MiXCR, one entry per CDR3 protein. Of around 560,000 distinct CDR3 sequences in the sample, over 15% were seen once. The sample taken for sequencing was blood. Receptors were obtained from a woman in her late teens or twenties with Graves' hyperthyroidism.

The chain recombines TRBV5-1 with TRBJ2-3; D remains ambiguous. Trimming stripped 3 bases from V and 7 bases from J, with 12 bases between. Germline V gene sequence: CDR1 SGHRS, CDR2 YFSETQ. CDR3 length: 13 residues. The CDR3 spells CASSSRESNTQYF. CDR3 coding DNA: TGCGCCAGCAGCTCACGAGAGTCTAATACGCAGTATTTT.

A few counts support this clonotype. V is TRBV27 and J is TRBJ2-1; D not resolved. Trimming removed 0 bases at V and 5 bases at J, with 2 bases between. CDR1 is MNHEY, CDR2 SMNVEV, per germline (reference sequence). The length of the CDR3 is 12 residues. CDR3 residues: CASSLSNNEQFF. The DNA of the CDR3 is TGTGCCAGCAGTTTATCGAACAATGAGCAGTTCTTC.

This clonotype was seen ten or more times. The V call is TRBV6-1, the J call TRBJ1-2; D is uncertain. Germline V gene sequence: CDR1 MNHNS, CDR2 SASEGT. The CDR3 runs 15 residues. Between the trimmed V and J ends, which lost 8 bases and 0 bases, there was a span of 16 bases. CDR3 nucleotide sequence: TGTGCCAGCCAGTTACACGGGGATGCTAACTATGGCTACACCTTC. It specifies CASQLHGDANYGYTF.